The rows below give T cell receptor beta chains drawn from one sample of a study of tumor-infiltrating lymphocytes in primary liver carcinoma. One entry per CDR3 protein, called by TCRdb with MiXCR from the multiplex PCR reads. Of 95,000 to 150,000 distinct CDR3 sequences in the sample, less than 80% are singletons; the top ten hold approximately 9.7%. Sequencing was performed on liver tumor tissue from sampling region 1. The receptors shown here come from a woman aged 55-70 years with primary liver carcinoma and hepatitis B virus infection. The CDR3 runs from the conserved cysteine through the conserved F or W. The D gene is left open where the match is weak. Some rows have no size entry. The others give once, few or many, or a class for an expanded clone.

v_gene,abundance,j_gene,d_gene,len,CDR3aa,CDR3nt
TRBV11-2,NA,TRBJ2-1,NA,17,CASSFSGPGRGAGEQFF,TGTGCCAGCAGCTTCTCCGGCCCGGGACGGGGGGCCGGCGAGCAGTTCTTC
TRBV7-9,few,TRBJ1-1,NA,16,CASSWGGGGLNTEAFF,TGTGCCAGCAGCTGGGGGGGCGGCGGACTGAACACTGAAGCTTTCTTT
TRBV5-1,NA,TRBJ2-5,NA,13,CSSTLEQFGTQYF,TGCTCCAGCACCCTGGAACAGTTCGGGACCCAGTACTTC
TRBV29-1,many,TRBJ2-5,TRBD1,14,CSVARDRERETQYF,TGCAGCGTTGCTCGGGACAGGGAGCGAGAGACCCAGTACTTC
TRBV11-2,NA,TRBJ2-3,NA,14,CANSFGSDTDTQYF,TGTGCCAACAGCTTTGGGAGTGACACAGATACGCAGTATTTT
TRBV5-1,few,TRBJ2-3,TRBD2,15,CASSLAGVIEDTQYF,TGCGCCAGCAGCTTAGCGGGAGTTATAGAAGATACGCAGTATTTT
TRBV11-2,NA,TRBJ2-6,TRBD1,15,CARNLGGAVANVLTF,TGTGCCAGAAACTTAGGGGGCGCAGTGGCCAACGTCCTGACTTTC
TRBV11-2,NA,TRBJ2-2,NA,15,CAGSLDDSPSGELFF,TGTGCCGGCAGTCTGGACGACAGCCCCAGCGGGGAGCTGTTTTTT
TRBV5-1,NA,TRBJ2-2,TRBD2,16,CASSLSSGVGTGELFF,TGCGCCAGCAGCTTGTCTAGCGGGGTTGGCACCGGGGAGCTGTTTTTT
TRBV28,few,TRBJ1-5,NA,12,CASSTGNRPQHF,TGTGCCAGCAGCACAGGTAATCGGCCCCAGCATTTT
TRBV14,NA,TRBJ2-1,NA,17,CASSQEWSSPPYTEQVF,TGTGCCAGCAGCCAAGAATGGAGCTCCCCCCCGTACACTGAGCAGGTCTTC
TRBV12-3/TRBV12-4,few,TRBJ2-1,NA,16,CASTSTGDTAYNEQFF,TGTGCCAGCACCTCGACGGGGGACACCGCCTACAATGAGCAGTTCTTC
TRBV11-2,NA,TRBJ2-5,NA,13,CDSNLEPKGTQYF,TGTGACAGCAACTTAGAACCCAAGGGGACCCAGTACTTC
TRBV11-2,NA,TRBJ2-1,TRBD2,16,CTSSPGRVLAINEQFF,TGTACCAGCAGCCCAGGCCGGGTACTAGCGATCAATGAGCAGTTCTTC
TRBV5-5,few,TRBJ2-7,TRBD2,18,CASSLGFPQRDLSYEQYF,TGTGCCAGCAGCTTGGGGTTCCCCCAGCGGGATTTGTCCTACGAGCAGTACTTC
TRBV11-3,NA,TRBJ2-1,TRBD1,13,CASNAGGYDEQFF,TGTGCCAGCAATGCAGGGGGCTACGATGAGCAGTTCTTC
TRBV6-5,many,TRBJ1-1,NA,13,CASNPGVNTEAFF,TGTGCCAGCAACCCAGGGGTGAACACTGAAGCTTTCTTT
TRBV11-2,many,TRBJ2-5,NA,13,CASSLERAETQYF,TGTGCCAGCAGCTTAGAACGGGCGGAGACCCAGTACTTC